This T cell receptor (beta chain) was sequenced during a study of somatic mutations in cytotoxic T cells in rheumatoid arthritis. On the study more broadly: There were some V beta antibody-stained T-cell populations flow-sorted at nearly 100% purity, and these included V beta1+ cells sequenced for TCRB.

General study findings and limits: The clonality of CD8+ T cells was not significantly different between rheumatoid arthritis patients and age-matched healthy controls.

The repertoire was sequenced with immunoSEQ multiplex PCR; TCRdb's copy has only in-frame clones and lacks some. The sample consists of tens of thousands of clones, approximately 80% of them appearing once. V was trimmed by 6 bases and J by 3 bases, leaving 14 bases between them. CDR3 length: 15 amino acids. Looked up from germline, CDR1 is MNHEY and CDR2 is SVGAGI. As regards this clone: What it recognizes is unknown.

The receptor was derived from a man aged 40-50 years in good health. This chain uses TRBV6-5 with TRBJ2-2; TRBD1 is a possible D gene (8 bases). The sample was CD8+ T cells sorted from blood. CDR3 in DNA: TGTGCCAGCAGCTCGGGGGGACAGGACACCGGGGAGCTGTTTTTT. Its translation is CASSSGGQDTGELFF.